This T cell receptor (beta chain) was documented in a study of blood T cell repertoires in COVID-19 (dated by TCRdb to about 2020). In the study overall: The collaborator samples originated in the United States, Italy and Spain and spanned the acute and convalescent phases of COVID-19. The material from the prospective study consisted of cDNA or gDNA derived from T cells, B-cell-depleted T cells, or PBMCs. The dataset comprised deeply sampled blood TCRbeta repertoires from subjects exposed to, actively infected with, or recovered from COVID-19. The repertoires were made available in a free public database intended to serve as a resource for research on the immune response to SARS-CoV-2. Samples came from the ongoing ImmuneRACE study (first 160 participants) plus 1,254 subjects from 6 global collaborators. A de-identified subject ID, COVID-19 status, age in years and sex were almost always included in the sample metadata. Where available, HLA class I and class II types were taken from metadata supplied by the sample provider and were not determined by assay-based typing. Overall study results and their limits: The amount of clinical and demographic metadata varied by source and participant and was provided uncurated.

Participants in the prospective study were aged about 18 to 90 years, lived in 20 to 25 United States geographic areas, and enrolled through a virtual design. Cohort assignment in the prospective study relied on participant-reported clinical history from a screening survey and a study questionnaire. Recovered participants in ImmuneRACE Cohort 3 were defined as having two consecutive negative NP/OP PCR tests, clearance from a healthcare professional, or resolution of symptoms. Each participant in the prospective study had whole blood, serum and a nasopharyngeal or oropharyngeal swab collected by mobile phlebotomists. Over a roughly two-month period, participants in the prospective study had the option of providing additional blood draws and questionnaires. Prospective study blood samples were shipped either frozen or at room temperature before DNA extraction. TCRbeta CDR3 regions were amplified from genomic DNA using the immunoSEQ Assay, a bias-controlled multiplex PCR. The source study handled its data this way. Within the assay, amplification of reference gene primers was used to estimate how many nucleated cells each sample contained. To quantify the absolute abundance of each unique TCRbeta CDR3 rearrangement, sequence reads were collapsed and filtered. For each sample, productive Simpson clonality was calculated as the square root of Simpson's diversity index over productive rearrangements. TCRdb carries this immuneACCESS record with in-frame sequences only. Its versions omit some clonotypes, under half of them owing to an unresolved V gene in the studies checked, with the rest unexplained. For V, J and clone size, that table is used; D and trimming come from the DNA. The sample has over 200,000 clones on record, about 85% of them singletons. Around 20% of the sample is in the top ten clones.

V is trimmed back by 1 base and J by 7 bases, and the junction contains 16 bases that no gene match accounts for. There are 19 amino acids in the CDR3, from cysteine to phenylalanine inclusive. Left in the record is the CDR3 DNA by itself, 57 bases read in frame from the first base. Looking up the germline V gene yields CDR1 MGHRA and CDR2 YSYEKL. The count of this clone is one. What this receptor recognizes is not known. No base-level quality is on record; no much larger clone is a single base apart. This chain is built from TRBV4-1 and TRBJ1-2, and TRBD1 aligns with 12 junction nucleotides. This receptor was identified in a man in his forties who had recovered from COVID-19. Sequencing was carried out using PBMCs or T cells enriched from blood (not recorded which). The DNA sequence follows: TGCGCCAGCAGCCAAGGACCGTACACCGGGACAGGGGGCGGCGGTGGCTACACCTTC. Translated, this gives CASSQGPYTGTGGGGGYTF.